Each of the 20 T cell receptor beta chains below was sequenced from the same sample in a study of regulatory T cells in long-lasting Graves disease. According to the study, TCR beta libraries were built with iRepertoire HTBI primers and CDR3-region Arm-PCR. TCRdb independently ran MiXCR on the multiplex PCR reads; one entry per CDR3 protein. The table lists a few hundred thousand distinct CDR3 sequences, about a sixth of them singletons. The time point is: newly diagnosed GD, antithyroid drugs for less than 3 months. PBMC-extracted RNA yielded the TCR library. This sample was also put to use in a study of T cells in Graves' hyperthyroidism and ophthalmopathy.

Here the sequenced sample was peripheral blood mononuclear cells (PBMCs), taken at new diagnosis, from a patient treated with antithyroid drugs. These receptors were taken from a man aged 35-49 years with Graves disease.

This clonotype has a count of ten or more. The chain uses TRBV3-1 and TRBJ1-5, with 8 nucleotides matching TRBD1. Trimming at V came to 0 bases and at J to 6 bases, leaving 7 bases not matched to a gene. The CDR3 consists of 16 residues. The germline V gene encodes CDR1 LGHDT and CDR2 YNNKEL (reference sequence). Written as DNA, the CDR3 is TGTGCCAGCAGCCAAGATCTCACAGGGGGTACTCAGCCCCAGCATTTT. Residues: CASSQDLTGGTQPQHF.

The V gene is TRBV30, the J gene TRBJ2-1; D is undetermined. The DNA matches TRBJ2-5 better at its end, which makes the J call doubtful. The CDR3 has 14 residues. Germline V gene data show CDR1 as GTSNPN and CDR2 as SVGIG (reference sequence). CDR3 sequence: CACHRFARQETQYF. CDR3 coding DNA: TGTGCCTGCCATCGGTTTGCGAGACAAGAGACCCAGTACTTC.

This clonotype showed up many times. The chain uses TRBV2 and TRBJ2-3; the match to TRBD2 covers 9 bases. V lost 8 bases to trimming and J lost 4 bases; unmatched junction nucleotides: 7. Germline V lookup: CDR1 SNHLY, CDR2 FYNNEI. CDR3 length: 14 residues. The DNA for the CDR3 is TGTGCCAGCTATGCTAGCGGGGTTGCAGATACGCAGTATTTT. Translated: CASYASGVADTQYF.

There are many counts of this clonotype. The chain joins TRBV5-1 to TRBJ2-1; TRBD2 aligns across 12 bases. J lost 3 bases, V lost 4 bases, and 8 bases had no gene match. Germline assignment: CDR1 SGHRS and CDR2 YFSETQ. This CDR3 contains 17 residues. For the CDR3, the DNA is TGCGCCAGCAGCCCTGCGACTAGCGGGGGTGGCTACAATGAGCAGTTCTTC. Protein product: CASSPATSGGGYNEQFF. The whole variable domain, remainder taken from reference TRBV5-1 and TRBJ2-1, is KAGVTQTPRYLIKTRGQQVTLSCSPISGHRSVSWYQQTPGQGLQFLFEYFSETQRNKGNFPGRFSGRQFSNSRSEMNVSTLELGDSALYLCASSPATSGGGYNEQFFGPGTRLTVL.

This clonotype has at least ten counts. V is TRBV6-2 or TRBV6-3 and J is TRBJ2-3, with 9 bases that match TRBD2. The CDR3 length is 15 residues. V gave up 5 bases and J gave up 4 bases; unmatched junction bases: 7. Germline CDR1 reads MNHEY; CDR2 reads SVGEGT. The CDR3 DNA reads TGTGCCAGCAGTGGACCGGGACTAGCTGCAGATACGCAGTATTTT. Amino acid sequence: CASSGPGLAADTQYF.

This clonotype has only a few counts. The chain employs TRBV12-3 or TRBV12-4 and TRBJ2-5; 7 bases fit TRBD1. The V and J ends lost 5 bases and 2 bases, in that order; junction bases with no gene match: 11. The CDR3 has 16 residues. CDR3 region: CASSQTGQAGQETQYF. The CDR3 nucleotides read TGTGCCAGCAGTCAGACTGGACAGGCAGGACAAGAGACCCAGTACTTC.

This clonotype was observed a handful of times. The chain recombines TRBV11-2 with TRBJ2-4, with D possibly being TRBD1 (6 bases). There are 14 residues in the CDR3. Trimming removed 0 bases at V and 7 bases at J, with 10 bases between. Germline V lookup: CDR1 SGHAT, CDR2 FQNNGV. The CDR3 loop reads CASSLDTRGNIQYF. The DNA for the CDR3 is TGTGCCAGCAGCTTAGACACGAGGGGGAACATTCAGTACTTC.

About this clonotype: A far larger clone lies a single base away; this is likely a read error. V gene TRBV28 combines with J gene TRBJ2-7; D gene unclear. The germline V gene encodes CDR1 MDHEN and CDR2 SYDVKM. V lost 2 bases and J lost 7, with 18 bases in between. The CDR3 sequence is 15 residues long. CDR3 region: CASSLDPRIYNEQYF. The CDR3 DNA follows: TGTGCCAGCAGTTTAGACCCCAGAATCTACAATGAGCAGTACTTC.

This chain links TRBV29-1 with TRBJ1-1; a weak D match, TRBD1 (5 bases). Trimming shortened V by 1 base and J by 4 bases, and 13 bases separated the two germline ends. The CDR3 is 14 amino acids. Germline assignment: CDR1 SQVTM and CDR2 ANQGSEA. CDR3 sequence: CSVEGLGGGTEAFF. The CDR3 DNA reads TGCAGCGTTGAAGGTCTCGGGGGGGGCACTGAAGCTTTCTTT.

This clonotype was counted a few times. The chain is built from TRBV7-8 and TRBJ1-5; D is unclear. Trimming stripped 0 bases from V and 0 bases from J, with 15 bases between. Germline values: CDR1 SGHVS, CDR2 FQNEAQ. The CDR3 spans 18 residues. The CDR3 DNA follows: TGTGCCAGCAGCTTAGCGTCAGGAGTATTCTATAGCAATCAGCCCCAGCATTTT. Its translation: CASSLASGVFYSNQPQHF.

This clonotype has at least ten counts. The chain carries TRBV7-3 and TRBJ2-1, with no clear D. Germline loops: CDR1 SGHTA, CDR2 FQGTGA. There are 15 residues in the CDR3. V was pared by 4 bases and J by 0 bases, with 10 bases between. CDR3 sequence (DNA): TGTGCCAGCAGCTCACAGTGGAGCTCCTACAATGAGCAGTTCTTC. As protein: CASSSQWSSYNEQFF.

The chain joins TRBV18 to TRBJ2-1, with 10 nucleotides matching TRBD2. The CDR3 is 16 residues long. J gave up 8 bases and V 4 bases, and 11 bases lay outside the gene matches. Germline V gene data show CDR1 as KGHSH and CDR2 as LQKENI. CDR3 residues: CASSQAASGGGDEQFF. CDR3 nucleotide sequence: TGTGCCAGCTCACAGGCCGCCAGCGGGGGGGGAGATGAGCAGTTCTTC. Variable domain in full (rest from reference TRBV18 and TRBJ2-1): NAGVMQNPRHLVRRRGQEARLRCSPMKGHSHVYWYRQLPEEGLKFMVYLQKENIIDESGMPKERFSAEFPKEGPSILRIQQVVRGDSAAYFCASSQAASGGGDEQFFGPGTRLTVL.

This clonotype occurred a few times. This chain connects TRBV20-1 to TRBJ1-3, with D uncertain. The CDR3 contains 15 residues. Germline CDR1 is DFQATT and CDR2 is SNEGSKA (reference sequence). Trimming stripped 0 bases from V and 2 bases from J, with 11 bases between. The CDR3 protein is CSAREGSSAGNTIYF. The CDR3 bases are TGCAGTGCTAGAGAGGGGTCCTCCGCTGGAAACACCATATATTTT.

This clonotype was detected many times. Here the CDR3 reads CASTGGLYEQYF. The DNA for the CDR3 is TGTGCCAGCACAGGGGGTCTCTACGAGCAGTACTTC. The V and J genes are TRBV7-9 and TRBJ2-7, with 7 bases fitting TRBD1. Trimming removed 7 bases from V and 3 bases from J; junction bases left unmatched: 3. There are 12 residues in the CDR3. Germline CDR1 SEHNR, CDR2 FQNEAQ (reference sequence).

This clonotype was seen ten or more times. V usage is TRBV2 and J usage is TRBJ2-7; D is perhaps TRBD1 (6 bases). V shed 7 bases and J shed 3 bases, with 10 bases lying between them. Germline CDR1 reads SNHLY; CDR2 reads FYNNEI. The CDR3 is 12 amino acids. The chain's CDR3 is CASMDSHYEQYF. As DNA, the CDR3 is TGTGCCAGCATGGACAGCCACTACGAGCAGTACTTC.

This chain joins TRBV4-2 and TRBJ1-5; weak D call: TRBD1 (5 bases). This CDR3 region has 14 residues. Germline lookup yields CDR1 LGHNA and CDR2 YNFKEQ. Trimming pared 0 bases from V and 7 bases from J, leaving 10 bases between. CDR3: CASSQDKGHQPQHF. Written as DNA, the CDR3 is TGTGCCAGCAGCCAAGATAAGGGGCACCAGCCCCAGCATTTT.

This clonotype appeared many times. V and J are TRBV28 and TRBJ1-1; no clear D. CDR1 is MDHEN, CDR2 SYDVKM, per germline. Trimming left V 1 base short and J 1 base short, with 13 bases between. The CDR3 runs 16 residues. CDR3 residues: CASSLSPPGENTEAFF. CDR3 sequence (DNA): TGTGCCAGCAGTTTATCCCCCCCCGGGGAGAACACTGAAGCTTTCTTT.

V and J are TRBV4-3 and TRBJ1-1; D ambiguous. Germline CDR1 is LGHNA and CDR2 is YSLEER. V gave up 1 base and J gave up 3 bases, with 18 bases separating them. This CDR3 region has 17 residues. CDR3 loop: CASSQAASPPPYTEAFF. The CDR3 DNA sequence: TGCGCCAGCAGCCAAGCGGCCAGCCCGCCTCCCTACACTGAAGCTTTCTTT.

This clonotype was recorded at least ten times. A read error may produce the germline difference seen at one junction end. The chain employs TRBV5-1 and TRBJ2-1, with 9 bases aligning to TRBD1. This CDR3 spans 13 amino acids. From germline, CDR1 is SGHRS and CDR2 YFSETQ. CDR3 coding DNA: TGTGCTAGCAGCCTCGGACAGGGGAATGAGCAGTTCTTC. This gives the protein CASSLGQGNEQFF.

To note about this clonotype: The conserved phenylalanine or tryptophan is not found at the CDR3 terminus, so this likely reflects a read error. This sequence joins TRBV2 and TRBJ2-5; a weak D match, TRBD2 (5 bases). Germline CDR1 reads SNHLY; CDR2 reads FYNNEI. With 3 bases removed from V and 4 bases from J, the gap between germline ends came to 9 bases. CDR3 size: 13 residues. The CDR3 DNA sequence: TGTGCCAGCAGTGACCGGGATCCAGAGACCCAGTACTAC. Protein: CASSDRDPETQYY.